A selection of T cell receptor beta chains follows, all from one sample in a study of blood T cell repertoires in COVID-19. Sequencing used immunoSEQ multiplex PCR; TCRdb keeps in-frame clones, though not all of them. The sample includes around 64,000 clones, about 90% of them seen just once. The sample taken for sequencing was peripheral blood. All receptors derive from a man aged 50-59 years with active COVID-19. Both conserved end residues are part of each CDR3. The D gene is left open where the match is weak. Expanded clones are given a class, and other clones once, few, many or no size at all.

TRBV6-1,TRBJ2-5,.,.,CASSETRGETQYF,TGTGCCAGCAGTGAGACTAGAGGAGAGACCCAGTACTTC
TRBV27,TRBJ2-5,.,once,CASSSTGYRQETQYF,TGTGCCAGCAGTTCCACTGGGTACAGACAAGAGACCCAGTACTTC
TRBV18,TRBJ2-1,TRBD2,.,CASSLSLAGGNEQFF,TGTGCCAGCTCACTTAGTCTAGCGGGAGGCAATGAGCAGTTCTTC
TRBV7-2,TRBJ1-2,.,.,CASSPRDYGYTF,TGTGCCAGCAGCCCTCGTGACTATGGCTACACCTTC
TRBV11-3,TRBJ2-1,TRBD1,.,CASSQLGGGQGGNEQFF,TGTGCCAGCAGCCAATTGGGGGGGGGACAGGGTGGCAATGAGCAGTTCTTC
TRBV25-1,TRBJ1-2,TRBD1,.,CASSEYGTGPNYGYTF,TGTGCCAGCAGTGAATATGGGACAGGGCCTAACTATGGCTACACCTTC
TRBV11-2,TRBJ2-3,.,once,CASSGLAFTDTQYF,TGTGCCAGCAGCGGGCTAGCTTTCACAGATACGCAGTATTTT
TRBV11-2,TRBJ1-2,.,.,CASSLDSSYANYGYTF,TGTGCCAGCAGCTTAGATTCCTCCTACGCTAACTATGGCTACACCTTC
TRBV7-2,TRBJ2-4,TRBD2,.,CASSQLAGAKNIQYF,TGTGCCAGCAGCCAGTTAGCGGGTGCCAAAAACATTCAGTACTTC
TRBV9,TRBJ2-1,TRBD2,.,CASSGQGLANEQFF,TGTGCCAGCAGCGGCCAGGGACTAGCCAATGAGCAGTTCTTC
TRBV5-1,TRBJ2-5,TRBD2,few,CASSRLTSGGEETQYF,TGCGCCAGCAGCCGACTGACTAGCGGAGGAGAAGAGACCCAGTACTTC
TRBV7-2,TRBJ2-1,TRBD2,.,CASSLGSVAGTLYNEQFF,TGTGCCAGCAGCTTAGGAAGCGTAGCGGGAACCCTCTACAATGAGCAGTTCTTC
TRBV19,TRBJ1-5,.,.,CASSIPGGGNQPQHF,TGTGCCAGTAGTATCCCCGGCGGTGGCAATCAGCCCCAGCATTTT
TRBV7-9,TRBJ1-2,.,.,CASSRQGLNYGYTF,TGTGCCAGCAGCCGTCAGGGTCTGAACTATGGCTACACCTTC
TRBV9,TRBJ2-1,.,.,CASSVGWESSEQFF,TGTGCCAGCAGCGTTGGGTGGGAGTCAAGTGAGCAGTTCTTC
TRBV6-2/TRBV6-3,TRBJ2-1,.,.,CASSHGPSLEQFF,TGTGCCAGCAGCCACGGTCCTAGTTTGGAGCAGTTCTTC
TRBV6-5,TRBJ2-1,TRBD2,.,CASSYSLAAYNEQFF,TGTGCCAGCAGTTACTCACTAGCGGCTTACAATGAGCAGTTCTTC
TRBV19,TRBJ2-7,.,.,CASSIRVLGGGQYF,TGTGCCAGTAGTATCCGGGTCCTTGGAGGTGGGCAGTACTTC
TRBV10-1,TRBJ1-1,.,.,CASSRDRSSQAFF,TGCGCCAGCAGTCGCGACAGGAGCAGTCAAGCTTTCTTT
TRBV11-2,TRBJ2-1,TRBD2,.,CASSRREREGKNEQFF,TGTGCCAGCAGCCGAAGAGAGCGGGAGGGAAAAAATGAGCAGTTCTTC
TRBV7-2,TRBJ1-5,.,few,CASSFDNDNQPQHF,TGTGCCAGCAGCTTCGACAACGACAATCAGCCCCAGCATTTT
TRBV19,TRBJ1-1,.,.,CASSMGGASTEAFF,TGTGCCAGTAGTATGGGGGGGGCAAGCACTGAAGCTTTCTTT
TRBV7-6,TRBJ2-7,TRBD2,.,CASSLVAGLSSYEQYF,TGTGCCAGCAGCTTAGTAGCGGGCCTGAGCTCCTACGAGCAGTACTTC
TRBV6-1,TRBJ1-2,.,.,CASSEGQGRFYGYTF,TGTGCCAGCAGTGAAGGGCAGGGTCGGTTTTATGGCTACACCTTC
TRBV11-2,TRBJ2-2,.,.,CASSLDPAGRYGELFF,TGTGCCAGCAGCTTAGATCCGGCAGGGAGGTACGGGGAGCTGTTTTTT
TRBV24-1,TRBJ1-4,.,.,CATSPGVQTNEKLFF,TGTGCCACCAGCCCAGGGGTTCAGACTAATGAAAAACTGTTTTTT
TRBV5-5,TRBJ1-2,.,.,CASSLMNQGFNYGYTF,TGTGCCAGCAGCTTGATGAATCAGGGGTTTAACTATGGCTACACCTTC
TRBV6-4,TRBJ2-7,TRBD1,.,CASSYPRQGDTYEQYF,TGTGCCAGCAGCTACCCTCGACAGGGGGATACCTACGAGCAGTACTTC
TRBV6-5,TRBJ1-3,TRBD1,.,CASSYTTGFDTIYF,TGTGCCAGCAGTTACACGACAGGGTTTGACACCATATATTTT
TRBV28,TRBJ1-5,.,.,CASSLALQGNQPQHF,TGTGCCAGCAGTTTAGCACTACAGGGTAATCAGCCCCAGCATTTT
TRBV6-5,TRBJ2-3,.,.,CASSYGRPGDTQYF,TGTGCCAGCAGTTACGGCAGGCCGGGGGATACGCAGTATTTT
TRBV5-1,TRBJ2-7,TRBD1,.,CASSLEWDRGHGYEQYF,TGCGCCAGCAGCTTGGAGTGGGACAGGGGGCATGGATACGAGCAGTACTTC
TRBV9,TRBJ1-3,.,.,CASSVAEAFGNTIYF,TGTGCCAGCAGCGTAGCTGAAGCCTTTGGAAACACCATATATTTT
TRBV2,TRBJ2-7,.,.,CASSEQARSYEQYF,TGTGCCAGCAGTGAACAGGCCAGATCCTACGAGCAGTACTTC
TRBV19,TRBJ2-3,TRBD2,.,CASTPGGRGDTQYF,TGTGCCAGTACACCGGGAGGCCGAGGAGATACGCAGTATTTT
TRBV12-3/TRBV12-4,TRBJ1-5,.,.,CASSLQGPKPQHF,TGTGCCAGCAGTCTACAGGGCCCGAAGCCCCAGCATTTT
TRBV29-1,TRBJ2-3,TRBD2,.,CSVASGSITDTQYF,TGCAGCGTTGCTAGCGGGAGTATCACAGATACGCAGTATTTT
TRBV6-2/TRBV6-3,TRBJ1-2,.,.,CASSPLNYGYTF,TGTGCCAGCAGTCCCCTAAACTATGGCTACACCTTC
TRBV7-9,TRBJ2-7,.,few,CASSTGYYEQYF,TGTGCCAGCTCGACAGGTTACTACGAGCAGTACTTC
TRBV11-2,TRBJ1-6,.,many,CASSLSSYNSPLHF,TGTGCCAGCAGCTTATCCTCTTATAATTCACCCCTCCACTTT
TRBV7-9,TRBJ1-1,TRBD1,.,CASSYRTGDTEAFF,TGTGCCAGCAGCTACCGGACAGGGGACACTGAAGCTTTCTTT
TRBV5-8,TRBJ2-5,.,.,CASSLEMGRETQYF,TGTGCCAGCAGCTTGGAGATGGGGAGGGAGACCCAGTACTTC
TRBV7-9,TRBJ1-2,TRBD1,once,CASSLVLGGGYTF,TGTGCCAGCAGCTTAGTTCTAGGGGGCGGCTACACCTTC
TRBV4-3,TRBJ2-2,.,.,CASSQDYMSSGELFF,TGCGCCAGCAGCCAAGATTATATGTCCTCCGGGGAGCTGTTTTTT
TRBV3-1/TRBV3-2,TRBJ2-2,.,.,CASSVVRYTGELFF,TGTGCCAGCAGCGTTGTCAGATACACCGGGGAGCTGTTTTTT
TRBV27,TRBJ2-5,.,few,CASSSRSSSLGETQYF,TGTGCCAGCAGTTCCCGTAGTAGCAGCTTGGGTGAGACCCAGTACTTC